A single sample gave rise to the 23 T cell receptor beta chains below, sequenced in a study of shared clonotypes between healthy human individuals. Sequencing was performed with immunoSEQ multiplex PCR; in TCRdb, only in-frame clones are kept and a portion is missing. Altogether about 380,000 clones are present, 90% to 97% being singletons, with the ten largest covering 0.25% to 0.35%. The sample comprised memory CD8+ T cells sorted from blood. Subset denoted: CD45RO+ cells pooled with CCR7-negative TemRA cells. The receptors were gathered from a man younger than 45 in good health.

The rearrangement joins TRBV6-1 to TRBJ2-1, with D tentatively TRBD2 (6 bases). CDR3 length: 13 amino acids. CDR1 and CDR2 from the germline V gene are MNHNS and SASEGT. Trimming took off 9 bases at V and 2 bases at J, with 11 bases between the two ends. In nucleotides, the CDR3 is TGTGCCAGTGCTAGCGACCCCTACAATGAGCAGTTCTTC. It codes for CASASDPYNEQFF.

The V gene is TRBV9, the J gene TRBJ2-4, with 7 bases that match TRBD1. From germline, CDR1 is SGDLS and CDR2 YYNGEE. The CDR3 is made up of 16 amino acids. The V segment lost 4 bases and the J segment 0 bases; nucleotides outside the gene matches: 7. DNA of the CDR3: TGTGCCAGCAGCCTACAGGGGAATGCAGCCAAAAACATTCAGTACTTC. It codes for CASSLQGNAAKNIQYF.

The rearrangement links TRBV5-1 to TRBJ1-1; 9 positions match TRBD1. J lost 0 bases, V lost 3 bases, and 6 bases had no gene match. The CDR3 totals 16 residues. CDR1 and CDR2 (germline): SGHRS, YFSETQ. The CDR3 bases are TGCGCCAGCAGCTCACGAACAGGGGGCTTGAACACTGAAGCTTTCTTT. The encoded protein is CASSSRTGGLNTEAFF.

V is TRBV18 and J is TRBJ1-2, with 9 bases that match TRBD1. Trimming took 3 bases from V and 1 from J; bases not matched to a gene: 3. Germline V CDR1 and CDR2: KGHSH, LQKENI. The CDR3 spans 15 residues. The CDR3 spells CASSPGQGLNYGYTF. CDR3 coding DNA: TGTGCCAGCTCACCCGGACAGGGGCTTAACTATGGCTACACCTTC. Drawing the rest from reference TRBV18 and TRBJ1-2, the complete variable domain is NAGVMQNPRHLVRRRGQEARLRCSPMKGHSHVYWYRQLPEEGLKFMVYLQKENIIDESGMPKERFSAEFPKEGPSILRIQQVVRGDSAAYFCASSPGQGLNYGYTFGSGTRLTVV.

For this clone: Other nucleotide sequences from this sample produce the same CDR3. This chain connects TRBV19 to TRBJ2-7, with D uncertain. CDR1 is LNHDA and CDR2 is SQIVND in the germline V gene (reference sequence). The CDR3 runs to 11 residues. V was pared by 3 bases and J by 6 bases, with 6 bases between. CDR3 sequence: CASSIGSEQYF. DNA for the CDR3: TGTGCCAGTAGTATCGGGTCCGAGCAGTACTTC.

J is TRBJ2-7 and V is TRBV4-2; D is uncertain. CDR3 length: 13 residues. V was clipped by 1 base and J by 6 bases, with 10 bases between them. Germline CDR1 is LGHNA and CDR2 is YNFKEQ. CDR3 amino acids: CASSQVSRSEQYF. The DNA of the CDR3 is TGTGCCAGCAGCCAAGTGTCAAGAAGCGAGCAGTACTTC.

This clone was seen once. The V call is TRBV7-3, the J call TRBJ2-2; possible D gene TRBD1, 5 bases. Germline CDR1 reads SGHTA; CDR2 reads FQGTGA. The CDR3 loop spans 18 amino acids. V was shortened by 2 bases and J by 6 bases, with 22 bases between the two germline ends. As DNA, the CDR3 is TGTGCCAGCAGCTTATGGGGCCCGGGCCTAGTCCCTCCCGGGGAGCTGTTTTTT. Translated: CASSLWGPGLVPPGELFF.

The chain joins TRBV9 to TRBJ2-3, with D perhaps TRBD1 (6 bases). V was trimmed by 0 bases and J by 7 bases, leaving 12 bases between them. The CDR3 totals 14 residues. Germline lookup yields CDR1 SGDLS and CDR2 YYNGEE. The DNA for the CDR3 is TGTGCCAGCAGCGTAGGCCAGGGACAACATACGCAGTATTTT. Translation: CASSVGQGQHTQYF.

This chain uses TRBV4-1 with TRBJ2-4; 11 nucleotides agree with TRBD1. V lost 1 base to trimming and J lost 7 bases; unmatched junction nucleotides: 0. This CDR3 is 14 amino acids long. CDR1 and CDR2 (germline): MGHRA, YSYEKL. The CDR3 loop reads CASSQGTGGNIQYF. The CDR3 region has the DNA TGCGCCAGCAGCCAAGGGACAGGGGGCAACATTCAGTACTTC.

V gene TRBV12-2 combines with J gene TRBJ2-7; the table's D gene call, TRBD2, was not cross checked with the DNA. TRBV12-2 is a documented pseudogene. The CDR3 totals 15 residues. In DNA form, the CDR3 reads TGTGCAAGTCGCTTCCCCTCGACTGTCTCCTACGAGCAGTACTTC. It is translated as CASRFPSTVSYEQYF.

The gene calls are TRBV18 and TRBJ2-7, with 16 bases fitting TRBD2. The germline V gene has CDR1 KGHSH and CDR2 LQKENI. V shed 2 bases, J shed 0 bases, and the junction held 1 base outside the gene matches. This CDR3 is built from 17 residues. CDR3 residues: CASSPGTSGRASYEQYF. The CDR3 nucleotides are TGTGCCAGCTCACCAGGGACTAGCGGGAGGGCCTCCTACGAGCAGTACTTC.

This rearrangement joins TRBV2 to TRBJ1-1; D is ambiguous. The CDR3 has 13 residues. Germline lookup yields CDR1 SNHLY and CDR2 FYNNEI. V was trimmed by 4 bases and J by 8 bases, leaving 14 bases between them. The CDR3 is CASSGVVPREAFF. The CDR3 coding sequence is TGTGCCAGCAGTGGGGTAGTTCCCCGGGAAGCTTTCTTT.

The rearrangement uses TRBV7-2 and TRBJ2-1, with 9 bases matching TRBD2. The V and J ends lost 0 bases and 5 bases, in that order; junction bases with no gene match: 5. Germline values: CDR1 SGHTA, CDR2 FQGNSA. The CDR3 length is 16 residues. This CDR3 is CASSLAVASGNNEQFF. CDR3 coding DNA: TGTGCCAGCAGCTTAGCCGTCGCTAGCGGGAACAATGAGCAGTTCTTC. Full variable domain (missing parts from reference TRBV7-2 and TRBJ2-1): GAGVSQSPSNKVTEKGKDVELRCDPISGHTALYWYRQSLGQGLEFLIYFQGNSAPDKSGLPSDRFSAERTGGSVSTLTIQRTQQEDSAVYLCASSLAVASGNNEQFFGPGTRLTVL.

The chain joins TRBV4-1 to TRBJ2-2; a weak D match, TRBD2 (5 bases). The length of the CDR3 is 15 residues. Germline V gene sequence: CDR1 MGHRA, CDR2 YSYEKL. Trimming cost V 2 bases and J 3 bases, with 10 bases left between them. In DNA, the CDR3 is TGCGCCAGCAGCCAACATTCGGGGTACACCGGGGAGCTGTTTTTT. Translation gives CASSQHSGYTGELFF.

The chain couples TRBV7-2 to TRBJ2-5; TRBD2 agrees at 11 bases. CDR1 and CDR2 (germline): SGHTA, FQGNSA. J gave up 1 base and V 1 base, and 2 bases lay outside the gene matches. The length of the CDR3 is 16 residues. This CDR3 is CASSLVLAGGQETQYF. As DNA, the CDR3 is TGTGCCAGCAGCTTAGTCCTAGCGGGAGGCCAAGAGACCCAGTACTTC.

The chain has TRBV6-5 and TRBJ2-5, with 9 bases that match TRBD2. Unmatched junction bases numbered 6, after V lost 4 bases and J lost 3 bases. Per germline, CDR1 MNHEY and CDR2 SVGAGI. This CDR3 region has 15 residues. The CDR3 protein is CASSFLSGSEETQYF. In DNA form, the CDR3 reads TGTGCCAGCAGTTTCCTTAGCGGGAGTGAAGAGACCCAGTACTTC.

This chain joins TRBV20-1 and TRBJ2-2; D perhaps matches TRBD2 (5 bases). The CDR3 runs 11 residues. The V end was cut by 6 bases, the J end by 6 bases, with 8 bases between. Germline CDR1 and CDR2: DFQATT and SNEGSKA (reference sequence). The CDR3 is CSAGVAGELFF. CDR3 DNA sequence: TGCAGTGCCGGGGTGGCCGGGGAGCTGTTTTTT.

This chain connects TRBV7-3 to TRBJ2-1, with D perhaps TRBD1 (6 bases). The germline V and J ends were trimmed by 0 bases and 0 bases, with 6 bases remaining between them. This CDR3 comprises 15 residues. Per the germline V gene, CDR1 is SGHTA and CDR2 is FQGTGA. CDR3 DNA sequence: TGTGCCAGCAGCTTAACAGGGGGCTCCTACAATGAGCAGTTCTTC. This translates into CASSLTGGSYNEQFF.

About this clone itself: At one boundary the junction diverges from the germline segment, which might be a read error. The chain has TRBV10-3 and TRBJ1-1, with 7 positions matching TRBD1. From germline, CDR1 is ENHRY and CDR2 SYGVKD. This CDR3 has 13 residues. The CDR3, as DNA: TGTGCCGTCAGGGGGACGTTGAACACTGAAGCTTTCTTT. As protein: CAVRGTLNTEAFF.

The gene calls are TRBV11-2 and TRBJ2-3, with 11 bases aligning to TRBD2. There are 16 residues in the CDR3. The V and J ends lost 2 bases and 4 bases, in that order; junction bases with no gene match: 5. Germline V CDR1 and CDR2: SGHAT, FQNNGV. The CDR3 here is CASSLRLAGGPDTQYF. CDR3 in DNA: TGTGCCAGCAGCTTAAGGCTAGCGGGAGGCCCAGATACGCAGTATTTT.

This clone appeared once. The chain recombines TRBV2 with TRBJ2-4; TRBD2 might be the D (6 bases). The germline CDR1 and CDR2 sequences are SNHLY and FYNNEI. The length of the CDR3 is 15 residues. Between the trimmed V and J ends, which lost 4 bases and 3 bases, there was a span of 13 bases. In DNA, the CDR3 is TGTGCCAGCAGTGGGCGCGGGACTGGCAAAAACATTCAGTACTTC. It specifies CASSGRGTGKNIQYF.

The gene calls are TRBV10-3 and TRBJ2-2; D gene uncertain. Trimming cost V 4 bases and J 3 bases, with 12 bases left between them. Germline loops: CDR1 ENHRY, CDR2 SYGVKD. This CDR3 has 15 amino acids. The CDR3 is CAISVTETDTGELFF. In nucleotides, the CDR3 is TGTGCCATCAGTGTAACAGAAACGGACACCGGGGAGCTGTTTTTT.

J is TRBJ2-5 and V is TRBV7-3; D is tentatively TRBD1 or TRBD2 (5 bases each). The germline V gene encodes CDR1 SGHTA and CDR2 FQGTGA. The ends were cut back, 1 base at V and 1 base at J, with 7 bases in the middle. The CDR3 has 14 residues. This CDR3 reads CASSLRGAQETQYF. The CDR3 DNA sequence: TGTGCCAGCAGCTTAAGAGGGGCCCAAGAGACCCAGTACTTC.